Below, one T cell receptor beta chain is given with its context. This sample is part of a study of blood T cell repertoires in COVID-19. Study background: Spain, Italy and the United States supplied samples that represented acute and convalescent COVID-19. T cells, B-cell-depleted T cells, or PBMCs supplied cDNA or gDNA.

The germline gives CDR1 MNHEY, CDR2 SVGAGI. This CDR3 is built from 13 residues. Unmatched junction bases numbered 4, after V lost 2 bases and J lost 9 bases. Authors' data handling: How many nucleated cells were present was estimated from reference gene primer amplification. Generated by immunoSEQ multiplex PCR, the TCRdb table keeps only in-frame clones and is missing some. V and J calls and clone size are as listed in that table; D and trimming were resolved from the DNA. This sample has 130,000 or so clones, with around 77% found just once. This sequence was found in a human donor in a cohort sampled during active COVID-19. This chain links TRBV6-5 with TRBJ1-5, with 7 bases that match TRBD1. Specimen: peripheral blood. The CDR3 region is CASSYRQGVPQHF. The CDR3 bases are TGTGCCAGCAGTTACCGACAGGGTGTGCCCCAGCATTTT.